This T cell receptor beta chain is from a study of technical replicates of blood from a few donors. Germline CDR1 reads SGDLS; CDR2 reads YYNGEE. Trimming stripped 0 bases from V and 0 bases from J, with 4 bases between. CDR3 length: 14 residues. Generated by immunoSEQ multiplex PCR, the TCRdb table keeps only in-frame clones and is missing some. The sample lists tens of thousands of clones; under 95% were seen once. The sequenced sample was T cells isolated from PBMCs. The chain carries TRBV9 and TRBJ1-5; D gene unclear. The receptor was derived from a human donor in good health. CDR3 protein: CASSVGVSNQPQHF. The CDR3 coding sequence is TGTGCCAGCAGCGTAGGAGTTAGCAATCAGCCCCAGCATTTT.